This T cell receptor beta chain was recovered during a study of OX40 agonist ivuxolimab in advanced cancers. Method: immunoSEQ multiplex PCR; TCRdb's copy keeps in-frame clones and lacks some. Among some 20,000 clones listed, 75% to 90% were seen once. Germline V gene lookup returns CDR1 MGHRA and CDR2 YSYEKL. Trimming removed 0 bases at V and 6 bases at J, with 3 bases between. This CDR3 contains 12 residues. This sequence was found in an adult with an advanced solid tumor such as melanoma, head and neck, liver or kidney cancer. The sample consisted of CD4+ or CD8+ T cells sorted from blood, taken in a trial of the OX40 agonist ivuxolimab. V is TRBV4-1 and J is TRBJ2-1; unclear D gene. The CDR3 nucleotides read TGCGCCAGCAGCCAAGAACGCAATGAGCAGTTCTTC. As protein: CASSQERNEQFF.